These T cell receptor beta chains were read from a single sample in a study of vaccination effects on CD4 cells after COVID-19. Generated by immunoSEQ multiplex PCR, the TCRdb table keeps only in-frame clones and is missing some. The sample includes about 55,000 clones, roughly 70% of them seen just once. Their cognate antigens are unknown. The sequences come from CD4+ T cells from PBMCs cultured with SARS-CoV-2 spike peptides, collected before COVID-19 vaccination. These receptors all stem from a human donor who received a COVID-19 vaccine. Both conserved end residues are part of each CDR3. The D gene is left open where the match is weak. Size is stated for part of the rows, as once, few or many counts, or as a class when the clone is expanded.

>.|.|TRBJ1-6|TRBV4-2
CASSQEGDGRGPLHF
TGTGCCAGCAGCCAAGAGGGGGACGGGAGAGGACCCCTCCACTTT
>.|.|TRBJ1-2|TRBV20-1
CSASLWTYGYTF
TGCAGTGCTAGTCTCTGGACTTATGGCTACACCTTC
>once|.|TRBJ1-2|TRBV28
CASSPAGFTYGYTF
TGTGCCAGCAGTCCCGCCGGCTTCACTTATGGCTACACCTTC
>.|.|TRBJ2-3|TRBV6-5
CASIISVYTDTQYF
TGTGCCAGCATAATTAGCGTATACACAGATACGCAGTATTTT
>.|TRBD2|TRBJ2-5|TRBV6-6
CASSYRLAGRGETQYF
TGTGCCAGCAGTTACAGGCTAGCGGGACGAGGGGAGACCCAGTACTTC
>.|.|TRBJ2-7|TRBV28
CASSFRPKSSYEQYF
TGTGCCAGCAGTTTCCGCCCCAAGTCCTCCTACGAGCAGTACTTC
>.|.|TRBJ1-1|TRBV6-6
CASSQTPGITEAFF
TGTGCCAGCAGTCAGACCCCAGGGATCACTGAAGCTTTCTTT
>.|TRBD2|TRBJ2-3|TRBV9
CASSVVGSGGPTDTQYF
TGTGCCAGCAGCGTAGTCGGTAGCGGGGGCCCCACAGATACGCAGTATTTT
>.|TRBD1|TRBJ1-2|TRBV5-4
CASSTGQGAYGYTF
TGTGCCAGCAGCACGGGACAGGGGGCATATGGCTACACCTTC
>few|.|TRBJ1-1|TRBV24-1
CATSDGRAVNTEAFF
TGTGCCACCAGTGACGGCAGGGCTGTGAACACTGAAGCTTTCTTT
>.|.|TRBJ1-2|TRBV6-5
CASTPGPQVYGYTF
TGTGCCAGCACCCCGGGGCCACAGGTCTATGGCTACACCTTC
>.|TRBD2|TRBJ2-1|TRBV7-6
CASSPWAGGTYNEQFF
TGTGCCAGCAGCCCGTGGGCGGGGGGTACCTACAATGAGCAGTTCTTC
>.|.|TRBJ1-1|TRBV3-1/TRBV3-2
CASSQVGNTEAFF
TGTGCCAGCAGCCAAGTGGGGAACACTGAAGCTTTCTTT
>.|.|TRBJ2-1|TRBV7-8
CASSFRGYTGEQFF
TGTGCCAGCAGCTTCCGGGGGTATACAGGGGAGCAGTTCTTC
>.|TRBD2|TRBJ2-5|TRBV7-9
CASSLAFGGPREVETQYF
TGTGCCAGCAGCTTAGCGTTTGGTGGACCGCGGGAGGTGGAGACCCAGTACTTC
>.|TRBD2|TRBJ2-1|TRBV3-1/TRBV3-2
CASSQAGAGLAVYNEQFF
TGTGCCAGCAGCCAGGCGGGGGCCGGACTAGCGGTTTACAATGAGCAGTTCTTC
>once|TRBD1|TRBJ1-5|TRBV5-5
CASSIQGTSNQPQHF
TGTGCCAGCAGCATACAGGGGACGAGCAATCAGCCCCAGCATTTT
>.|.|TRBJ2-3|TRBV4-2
CASSQDRVDTDTQYF
TGTGCCAGCAGCCAGGATCGCGTCGACACAGATACGCAGTATTTT
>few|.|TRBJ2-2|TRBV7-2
CASSLVGGPVNTGELFF
TGTGCCAGCAGCTTAGTCGGGGGTCCGGTAAACACCGGGGAGCTGTTTTTT
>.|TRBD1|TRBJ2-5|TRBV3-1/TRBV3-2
CASSQVPGQGALETQYF
TGTGCCAGCAGCCAAGTTCCCGGACAGGGGGCGTTAGAGACCCAGTACTTC
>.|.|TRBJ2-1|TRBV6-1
CASSETRAPRSYNEQFF
TGTGCCAGCAGTGAAACCCGGGCCCCACGCTCCTACAATGAGCAGTTCTTC
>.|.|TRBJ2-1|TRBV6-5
CASSWTVSNEQFF
TGTGCCAGCAGTTGGACAGTATCCAATGAGCAGTTCTTC
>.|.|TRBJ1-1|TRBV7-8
CASSSGLPGGEAFF
TGTGCCAGCAGCTCGGGACTACCCGGGGGTGAAGCTTTCTTT
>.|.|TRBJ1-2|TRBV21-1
CASSKEAHTGYSGGYTF
TGTGCCAGCAGCAAAGAGGCCCATACGGGTTATTCAGGAGGCTACACCTTC
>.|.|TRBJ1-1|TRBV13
CASLPSILMNTEAFF
TGTGCCAGTCTCCCGAGCATTCTCATGAACACTGAAGCTTTCTTT
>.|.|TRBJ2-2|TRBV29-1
CSVDEGAGELFF
TGCAGCGTTGACGAGGGGGCCGGGGAGCTGTTTTTT
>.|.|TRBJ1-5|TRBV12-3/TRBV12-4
CASSLMQHQPQHF
TGTGCCAGCAGTTTAATGCAGCATCAGCCCCAGCATTTT
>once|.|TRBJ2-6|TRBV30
CAWSVLGLGANVLTF
TGTGCCTGGAGTGTACTGGGTCTCGGGGCCAACGTCCTGACTTTC
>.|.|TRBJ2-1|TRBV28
CASQSAGNEQFF
TGTGCCAGCCAGTCCGCGGGCAATGAGCAGTTCTTC
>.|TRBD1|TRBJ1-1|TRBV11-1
CASSQTGGRTEAFF
TGTGCCAGCAGCCAAACAGGGGGCAGAACTGAAGCTTTCTTT
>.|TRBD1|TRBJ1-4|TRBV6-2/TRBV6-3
CASSPETGLTRKLFF
TGTGCCAGCAGTCCAGAGACAGGGCTCACAAGAAAACTGTTTTTT
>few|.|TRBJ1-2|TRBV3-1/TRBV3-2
CASSRAYGYTF
TGTGCCAGCAGCCGGGCTTATGGCTACACCTTC
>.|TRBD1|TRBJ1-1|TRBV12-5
CASGFSRTGNTEAFF
TGTGCTAGTGGTTTCTCCAGGACAGGGAACACTGAAGCTTTCTTT
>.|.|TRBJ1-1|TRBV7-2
CASSLVPGQNTEAFF
TGTGCCAGCAGCTTGGTCCCCGGACAGAACACTGAAGCTTTCTTT
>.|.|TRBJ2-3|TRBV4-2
CASSQSRLDTQYF
TGTGCCAGCAGCCAGTCTAGGCTGGATACGCAGTATTTT
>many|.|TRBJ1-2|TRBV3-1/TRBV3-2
CASSHGWDEASSYTF
TGTGCCAGCAGCCATGGTTGGGACGAGGCCTCGAGCTACACCTTC
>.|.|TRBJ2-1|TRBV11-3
CASSKGEAGEQFF
TGTGCCAGCAGTAAAGGAGAAGCGGGTGAGCAGTTCTTC
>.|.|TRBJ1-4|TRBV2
CASSAAGGRGKLFF
TGTGCCAGCAGTGCGGCCGGGGGACGTGGAAAACTGTTTTTT
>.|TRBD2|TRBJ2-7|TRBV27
CASSLTGLAENRVEQYF
TGTGCCAGCAGTTTAACCGGACTAGCGGAGAATAGGGTCGAGCAGTACTTC
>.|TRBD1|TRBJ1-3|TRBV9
CASSERQGYSGNTIYF
TGTGCCAGCAGCGAGAGACAGGGGTACTCTGGAAACACCATATATTTT
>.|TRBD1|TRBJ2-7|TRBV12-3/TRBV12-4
CAAGTGSYEQYF
TGTGCAGCAGGGACAGGGAGCTACGAGCAGTACTTC
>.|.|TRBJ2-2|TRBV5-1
CASSLGQGTGELFF
TGCGCCAGCAGCTTGGGCCAGGGGACCGGGGAGCTGTTTTTT
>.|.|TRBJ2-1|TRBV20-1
CSQGVDEQFF
TGCAGCCAAGGAGTAGATGAGCAGTTCTTC
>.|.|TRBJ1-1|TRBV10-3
CAISGRGSTEAFF
TGTGCCATCAGTGGTCGGGGGAGCACTGAAGCTTTCTTT
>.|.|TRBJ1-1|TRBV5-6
CASSLGRLRAEAFF
TGTGCCAGCAGCTTAGGCCGACTGAGGGCTGAAGCTTTCTTT
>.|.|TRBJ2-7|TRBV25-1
CASSSSGPFYEQYF
TGTGCCAGCAGTTCCTCGGGCCCCTTCTATGAGCAGTACTTC
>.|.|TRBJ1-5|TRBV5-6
CASSGWNQPQHF
TGTGCCAGCAGCGGTTGGAATCAGCCCCAGCATTTT
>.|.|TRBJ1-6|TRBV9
CASSAQGQYNSPLHF
TGTGCCAGCAGCGCTCAGGGACAATATAATTCACCCCTCCACTTT